One and the same sample provided the 8 T cell receptor beta chains below, sequenced in a study of T cells after yellow fever vaccination. TCRdb passed the 5' RACE reads through MiXCR, listing each CDR3 protein once. Counted here are tens of thousands of distinct CDR3 sequences, roughly 7.4% occurring once; the ten biggest clones make up around a third. The sequences come from CD8+ T cells sorted from PBMCs, collected around 5 days after the first yellow fever vaccination. The receptors originated from a man aged 18 to 35 who received the YFV17D yellow fever vaccine.

This clonotype was detected many times. The CDR3 loop reads CASRLKAWASPQETQYF. The CDR3 nucleotides are TGTGCCAGCAGACTAAAAGCATGGGCGTCTCCGCAAGAGACCCAGTACTTC. The J gene is TRBJ2-5, the V gene TRBV11-2, with no clear D. CDR1 is SGHAT and CDR2 is FQNNGV in the germline V gene. The CDR3 totals 17 residues. Between the trimmed V and J ends, which lost 6 bases and 2 bases, there was a span of 22 bases.

V gene TRBV12-3 or TRBV12-4 combines with J gene TRBJ2-1; 12 bases are shared with TRBD2. CDR3 size: 16 residues. With 4 bases clipped from V and 7 bases from J, the junction kept 8 bases outside the gene matches. This chain's CDR3 is CASSSASGGAANEQFF. DNA for the CDR3: TGTGCCAGCAGTTCCGCTAGCGGGGGGGCTGCGAATGAGCAGTTCTTC.

The sample holds many counts of this clonotype. The rearrangement joins TRBV7-6 to TRBJ2-5; 7 bases agree with TRBD2. In germline, CDR1 is SGHVS, CDR2 FNYEAQ. The ends lost 1 base at V and 5 bases at J; junction bases unmatched: 4. This CDR3 is 14 amino acids long. CDR3 protein: CASSLGGGVETQYF. The CDR3 DNA reads as TGTGCCAGCAGCTTAGGGGGGGGAGTCGAGACCCAGTACTTC.

This clonotype showed up just a few times. This chain joins TRBV6-5 and TRBJ2-1; 8 bases are a match to TRBD2. With 1 base clipped from V and 0 bases from J, the junction kept 2 bases outside the gene matches. The V gene's germline CDR1 is MNHEY and CDR2 SVGAGI. The CDR3 totals 16 residues. CDR3 sequence: CASSYFRGGSYNEQFF. The CDR3 DNA follows: TGTGCCAGCAGTTACTTTCGGGGGGGCTCCTACAATGAGCAGTTCTTC.

This clonotype was counted many times. This rearrangement joins TRBV6-4 to TRBJ1-1; no clear D. V was shortened by 1 base and J by 1 base, with 13 bases between the two germline ends. The CDR3 loop spans 16 amino acids. CDR1 and CDR2 (germline): MRHNA, SNTAGT. As DNA, the CDR3 is TGTGCCAGCAGTGACTTCTTTCACGAAAGGAACACTGAAGCTTTCTTT. It yields the protein CASSDFFHERNTEAFF.

This clonotype was detected ten times or more. The chain has TRBV4-1 and TRBJ1-1; 7 positions agree with TRBD1. CDR3 length: 18 residues. Germline V lookup: CDR1 MGHRA, CDR2 YSYEKL. V gave up 1 base and J gave up 0 bases; unmatched junction bases: 11. As DNA, the CDR3 is TGCGCCAGCAGCCAAGGAGGGGCAGGGGGAGTTATGAACACTGAAGCTTTCTTT. It is translated as CASSQGGAGGVMNTEAFF.

The chain has TRBV4-1 and TRBJ2-2; D is unresolved. This CDR3 region has 14 residues. V was cut by 4 bases and J by 5 bases, with 11 bases left in between. Germline V CDR1 and CDR2: MGHRA, YSYEKL. CDR3: CASSRDYGTGELFF. Here the CDR3 DNA reads TGCGCCAGCAGCCGAGATTACGGGACCGGGGAGCTGTTTTTT.

A note on this clonotype: A much larger clone is a single base away; this may be a read error. The chain employs TRBV6-1 and TRBJ2-5, with 7 bases matching TRBD1. Trimming cost V 6 bases and J 2 bases; bases outside gene matches: 15. CDR1 is MNHNS and CDR2 is SASEGT in the germline V gene. This CDR3 is built from 17 residues. In DNA, the CDR3 is TGTGCCAGCAGCGATAACGGACTCATGGGACAGCAAGAGACCCAGTACTTC. Amino acid sequence: CASSDNGLMGQQETQYF.